The 32 T cell receptor delta chains given below trace back to one sample, sequenced in a study of gamma-delta chains in newborns, infants, children (dated by TCRdb to between 2018 and 2020). The sequencer was an Illumina MiSeq. TCRdb recomputed clones from the public reads with CATT; identical DNA rows were then combined. A total of roughly 1,200 delta-chain clones appear in this sample, 3% to 4.5% of them only once. The ten top clones hold about 27% of the sample. The sequenced sample was blood. Every receptor here comes from a child who was a newborn, infant or young child, either healthy, febrile or measles-vaccinated (not recorded which).

This rearrangement joins TRDV3 to TRDJ1; TRDD3 aligns across 10 bases. The CDR3 loop spans 19 amino acids. CDR1 and CDR2 from the germline V gene are TVYSNPD and GDNSRS (reference sequence). With 1 base clipped from V and 1 base from J, the junction kept 18 bases outside the gene matches. The CDR3 sequence: CAFKGASSTGGYGTDKLIF. The DNA for the CDR3 is TGTGCCTTTAAAGGGGCCAGTAGCACGGGGGGATACGGCACCGATAAACTCATCTTT.

A few counts support this clone. A read error may explain this, as a much larger clone is one base away. The V gene is TRAV29/DV5, the J gene TRDJ3, with 11 bases lining up with TRDD3. CDR1 and CDR2 from the germline V gene are NSMFDY and ISSIKDK. The CDR3 runs 19 residues. Germline trimming cut 1 base from V and 0 bases from J; bases unmatched to any gene: 6. Here the CDR3 reads CAASIGGYGSSWDTRQMFF. Written as DNA, the CDR3 is TGTGCAGCAAGCATTGGGGGATACGGGAGCTCCTGGGACACCCGACAGATGTTTTTC. The full variable domain, completed using reference TRAV29/DV5 and TRDJ3, is DQQVKQNSPSLSVQEGRISILNCDYTNSMFDYFLWYKKYPAEGPTFLISISSIKDKNEDGRFTVFLNKSAKHLSLHIVPSQPGDSAVYFCAASIGGYGSSWDTRQMFFGTGIKLFVEP.

This clone was detected only a few times. A far larger clone differs by one base, so this is likely a read error. Within the sample, other DNA sequences also encode this same CDR3. The V gene is TRDV2, the J gene TRDJ1; 9 nucleotides match TRDD3. There are 14 residues in the CDR3. The junction had 3 bases not matched to a gene; V was cut back by 0 bases and J by 5 bases. Germline CDR1 reads GEAIGNYY; CDR2 reads EKD. CDR3 DNA sequence: TGTGCCTGTGACACCTGGGGGATAAGAGATAAACTCATCTTT. This codes for CACDTWGIRDKLIF.

This clone was seen only a few times. A read error may be the cause here, since a much bigger clone is one base away. The chain employs TRDV1 and TRDJ2; 12 bases fit TRDD3. Germline-derived CDR1 and CDR2 are TSWWSYY and QGS. The CDR3 consists of 22 residues. Losses at the gene ends were 3 bases for V and 1 base for J; bases not matched to a gene: 18. The CDR3 loop reads CALGEVSYNWGIPLFLTAQLFF. DNA for the CDR3: TGTGCTCTTGGGGAGGTTTCCTACAACTGGGGGATACCTTTATTTTTGACAGCACAACTCTTCTTT.

This clone is classed as medium-sized. The chain uses TRDV1 and TRDJ1; 12 bases are a match to TRDD3. From germline, CDR1 is TSWWSYY and CDR2 QGS. Trimming removed 2 bases from V and 1 base from J; junction bases left unmatched: 26. The CDR3 runs to 24 residues. The chain's CDR3 is CALGEWPSPLPHTGGYPRTDKLIF. The CDR3 DNA follows: TGTGCTCTTGGGGAATGGCCTTCCCCCCTCCCTCATACTGGGGGATACCCGCGCACCGATAAACTCATCTTT.

Judged by abundance, this clone is large. The rearrangement joins TRDV1 to TRDJ1, with 8 positions matching TRDD3. J gave up 0 bases and V 2 bases, and 32 bases lay outside the gene matches. The CDR3 is 25 residues long. Looked up from germline, CDR1 is TSWWSYY and CDR2 is QGS. The CDR3, as DNA: TGTGCTCTTGGGGAATTGAGGGCTCCTTCCCAGCGTACTGGGGGCCTCACACGGTACACCGATAAACTCATCTTT. Amino acid sequence: CALGELRAPSQRTGGLTRYTDKLIF.

This chain joins TRDV1 and TRDJ1; 11 nucleotides agree with TRDD3. V shed 1 base, J shed 7 bases, and the junction held 29 bases outside the gene matches. Germline CDR1 and CDR2: TSWWSYY and QGS. The CDR3 has 23 amino acids. The CDR3 sequence: CALGERLGPSSGPNWGIEGKLIF. Here the CDR3 DNA reads TGTGCTCTTGGGGAACGGCTTGGTCCCTCTTCCGGACCTAACTGGGGGATAGAGGGTAAACTCATCTTT.

Relative to its sample, this clone is large. Other DNA sequences in the sample encode the same CDR3. The chain joins TRDV1 to TRDJ1; 10 bases are a match to TRDD3. This CDR3 is 18 amino acids long. V gave up 4 bases and J gave up 0 bases; unmatched junction bases: 11. Germline V gene lookup returns CDR1 TSWWSYY and CDR2 QGS. The chain's CDR3 is CALGGNLHWGIYTDKLIF. In DNA form, the CDR3 reads TGTGCTCTTGGGGGCAATCTCCACTGGGGGATCTACACCGATAAACTCATCTTT.

In this sample, this clone turned up a few times. A read error likely explains this, since a far larger clone differs by one base. The sample contains more than one DNA sequence encoding this CDR3. The chain carries TRDV2 and TRDJ1, with D maybe TRDD3 (7 bases). CDR3 size: 22 residues. Germline V gene lookup returns CDR1 GEAIGNYY and CDR2 EKD. CDR3 sequence: CACDLSYAERLLGTTDTDKLIF. CDR3 coding DNA: TGCGCCTGTGACCTATCCTACGCCGAGAGGTTACTGGGGACAACGGACACCGATAAACTCATCTTT.

This clone occurred a few times. A much larger clone sits a single nucleotide away, making a read error possible. The genes are TRDV1 and TRDJ2; TRDD3 aligns across 7 bases. The V segment lost 2 bases and the J segment 6 bases; nucleotides outside the gene matches: 21. The germline gives CDR1 TSWWSYY, CDR2 QGS. CDR3 length: 20 residues. The CDR3 is CALGEGVKRPSNWGAAQLFF. Here the CDR3 DNA reads TGTGCTCTTGGGGAAGGAGTAAAGCGTCCCAGCAACTGGGGTGCAGCACAACTCTTCTTT.

This clone is deemed medium-sized. The gene calls are TRDV2 and TRDJ1; 8 positions agree with TRDD3. Germline trimming cut 1 base from V and 4 bases from J; bases unmatched to any gene: 4. This CDR3 comprises 14 residues. From germline, CDR1 is GEAIGNYY and CDR2 EKD. This CDR3 reads CACDTGDTSDKLIF. In DNA form, the CDR3 reads TGTGCCTGTGACACAGGGGATACAAGCGATAAACTCATCTTT.

This clone is termed large. This CDR3 is also generated by other DNA sequences in the sample. The chain carries TRDV2 and TRDJ3; D perhaps matches TRDD3 (5 bases). V was clipped by 0 bases and J by 3 bases, with 11 bases between them. Germline V CDR1 and CDR2: GEAIGNYY, EKD. The CDR3 has 17 amino acids. CDR3 DNA: TGTGCCTGTGACACCCGCGGGATCAACTGGGACACCCGACAGATGTTTTTC. Translated: CACDTRGINWDTRQMFF.

Only a few counts were recorded for this clone. A read error may be the cause here, since a much bigger clone is one base away. The rearrangement uses TRDV2 and TRDJ2, with TRDD3 as a possible D gene (6 bases). The V gene's germline CDR1 is GEAIGNYY and CDR2 EKD. The CDR3 contains 20 residues. For the CDR3, the DNA is TGTGCCCGTGACGGTCCCCGAACTGGGACTCCCGAACCAACGGCGGCACAACTCTTCTTT. Encoded protein: CARDGPRTGTPEPTAAQLFF.

This clone was found a few times. One base separates it from a far larger clone, so it is likely a read error. The CDR3 DNA sequence: TGTGCCTGTGCCACCGTACTGGGGGATAAATGGGACACCCGACAGATGTTTTTC. Translation gives CACATVLGDKWDTRQMFF. The V call is TRDV2, the J call TRDJ3; 11 nucleotides align to TRDD3. Germline assignment: CDR1 GEAIGNYY and CDR2 EKD. The CDR3 is 18 amino acids.

Of note for this clone: This is likely an artifact of a read error, given a far larger clone one base away. Within the sample, other DNA sequences also encode this same CDR3. DNA for the CDR3: TGCGCCTGTGACACCGCAGTACTGGGGGACATCCCCCCCTGGGACACCCGACAGATGTTTTTC. It specifies CACDTAVLGDIPPWDTRQMFF. J is TRDJ3 and V is TRDV2; TRDD3 agrees at 9 bases. The CDR3 covers 21 residues. Per the germline V gene, CDR1 is GEAIGNYY and CDR2 is EKD.

The table lists this clone with a few counts. This could be a read error, since a much larger clone is one nucleotide away. This chain joins TRDV2 and TRDJ3; 11 bases match TRDD3. With 0 bases clipped from V and 2 bases from J, the junction kept 8 bases outside the gene matches. Per the germline V gene, CDR1 is GEAIGNYY and CDR2 is EKD. There are 20 residues in the CDR3. CDR3 nucleotides: TGTGCCTGTGACACCGGGGCTGGGGGATACCATCCCTGGGACACCCGACAGATGTTTTTC. This gives the protein CACDTGAGGYHPWDTRQMFF.

This clone ranks as medium-sized (0.01 to 0.1%). Just one base apart from a much larger clone, this may be a read error. Other DNA sequences in this specimen translate into the identical CDR3. The rearrangement joins TRDV2 to TRDJ3; TRDD3 agrees at 9 bases. The germline CDR1 and CDR2 sequences are GEAIGNYY and EKD. The CDR3 contains 20 residues. The CDR3, as DNA: TGTGCCTGCGACACCGTCCTTTGGGGGATAAGCTCCTGGGACACCCGACAGATGTTTTTC. Its protein is CACDTVLWGISSWDTRQMFF.

As to this clone: This sequence is one base from a far larger clone and is likely a read error. The identical CDR3 is also encoded by other nucleotide sequences in the sample. This chain joins TRDV2 and TRDJ3; TRDD3 matches at 11 bases. The germline gives CDR1 GEAIGNYY, CDR2 EKD. CDR3 length: 20 amino acids. The CDR3 loop is CACDTGAGGYQSWDTRQMFF. The CDR3 nucleotides read TGTGCCTGTGACACCGGGGCTGGGGGATACCAGTCCTGGGACACTCGACAGATGTTTTTC.

As to this clone: This likely stems from a read error, as it lies one base from a far larger clone. This sample includes further DNA sequences coding for the same CDR3. The chain joins TRDV2 to TRDJ3; 13 positions agree with TRDD3. The V gene's germline CDR1 is GEAIGNYY and CDR2 EKD. This CDR3 contains 19 residues. The CDR3 DNA sequence: TGCGCCTGTGACAGACTGGGGGATACGTTTGCCTGGGACACCCGACAGATGTTTTTC. The encoded protein is CACDRLGDTFAWDTRQMFF.

This clone turned up a few times. This DNA's translation differs at residue 4 from TCRdb's protein, which comes from a much larger clone; a read error is likely, and the protein shown is translated from the DNA. The chain couples TRDV2 to TRDJ1; 9 bases are shared with TRDD3. The length of the CDR3 is 12 residues. CDR1 is GEAIGNYY and CDR2 is EKD in the germline V gene. The ends lost 6 bases at V and 10 bases at J; junction bases unmatched: 8. The CDR3 DNA follows: TGTGCCTGTTACCCTGGGGGATCCAGACTCATCTTT. Translating gives CACYPGGSRLIF.

Remarks on this clone: A read error may explain this, as a much larger clone is one base away. This sequence joins TRDV1 and TRDJ2, with a tentative D call TRDD3 (6 bases). The CDR3 is 20 amino acids. V lost 4 bases and J 0 bases, leaving 24 bases between the germline ends. In germline, CDR1 is TSWWSYY, CDR2 QGS. CDR3: CALGAGSPGIFNPLTAQLFF. Written as DNA, the CDR3 is TGTGCTCTTGGGGCCGGGTCTCCGGGGATCTTTAATCCTTTGACAGCACAACTCTTCTTT.

This clone was observed a handful of times. It differs at one base from a far larger clone, so likely a read error. The sample carries other DNA sequences with the same CDR3. This chain uses TRDV2 with TRDJ3; 9 bases match TRDD3. Losses at the gene ends were 4 bases for V and 2 bases for J; bases not matched to a gene: 17. Germline V CDR1 and CDR2: GEAIGNYY, EKD. The CDR3 is 21 residues long. Here the CDR3 reads CACDTAVLGDIPPWDTRQMFF. CDR3 bases: TGTGCCTGTGATACCGCAGTACTGGGGGACATCCCCCCCTGGGACACCCGACAGATGTTTTTC.

As for this clone: A far larger clone is a single base away, which makes a read error likely. The same CDR3 can be traced to other DNA sequences in this sample. The chain employs TRDV2 and TRDJ3, with 11 positions matching TRDD3. V gave up 0 bases and J gave up 4 bases; unmatched junction bases: 10. The CDR3 sequence is 20 residues long. Germline CDR1 GEAIGNYY, CDR2 EKD. CDR3 bases: TGTGCCTGTGACACCGGGGCTGGGGGATACCAGTCTTGGGACACCCGACAGATGTTTTTC. Translation: CACDTGAGGYQSWDTRQMFF.

This clone appeared a few times. A much larger clone lies a single base off, so this may be a read error. This sample also contains other DNA sequences that code for the same CDR3. The chain uses TRDV2 and TRDJ1; 12 positions agree with TRDD3. There are 20 residues in the CDR3. The germline gives CDR1 GEAIGNYY, CDR2 EKD. The CDR3 region is CACDTGTTSWGIRQTDKLIF. The CDR3 DNA reads as TGTGCCTGTGACACAGGGACTACGTCCTGGGGGATACGGCAGACCGACAAACTCATCTTT.

About this clone itself: A far larger clone is off by one base, so a read error is likely. The genes are TRDV2 and TRDJ3; 10 bases are a match to TRDD3. Germline V gives CDR1 GEAIGNYY, CDR2 EKD. This CDR3 contains 17 residues. The trim removed 5 bases at V and 0 bases at J, leaving 3 bases unmatched. CDR3: CACGTGGCSWDTRQMFF. The CDR3 DNA is TGTGCCTGTGGCACTGGGGGATGCTCCTGGGACACCCGACAGATGTTTTTC.

This clone was counted a few times. A far larger clone is only one base removed, so a read error is likely. The identical CDR3 is also encoded by other nucleotide sequences in the sample. The chain employs TRAV29/DV5 and TRDJ1, with 8 nucleotides matching TRDD3. Looked up from germline, CDR1 is NSMFDY and CDR2 is ISSIKDK. There are 15 residues in the CDR3. CDR3 DNA sequence: TGCGCAGCAAGCGCGACGGGGGGGATAAGAGATAAACTCATCTTT. This translates into CAASATGGIRDKLIF.

This clone has just a few counts. Possible read error: a much larger clone is one base away. The identical CDR3 is also encoded by other nucleotide sequences in the sample. For the CDR3, the DNA is TGTGCTCTTGGGGAAAGGGAGTCCCCCTCGTGGTGGGGGATACGCGTAACCGATAAACTCATCTTT. This gives the protein CALGERESPSWWGIRVTDKLIF. The chain joins TRDV1 to TRDJ1, with TRDD3 identical over 11 bases. The junction had 22 bases not matched to a gene; V was cut back by 2 bases and J by 2 bases. The germline V gene has CDR1 TSWWSYY and CDR2 QGS. The length of the CDR3 is 22 residues.

Only a few counts were recorded for this clone. A far larger clone lies a single base away; this is likely a read error. At the DNA level, this CDR3 is encoded by other sequences in the same sample as well. The V gene is TRDV2, the J gene TRDJ1; a weak D match, TRDD3 (7 bases). CDR3 length equals 22 residues. Germline CDR1 GEAIGNYY, CDR2 EKD. CDR3 bases: TGTGCCTGTGACCTATCCTACGCCGAGAGGTTACTGGGGACAACGGACACAGATAAACTCATCTTT. Translated, it gives CACDLSYAERLLGTTDTDKLIF.

As to this clone: A single base is all that separates this from a far larger clone, so a read error is likely. The J gene is TRDJ1, the V gene TRDV2; the match to TRDD3 covers 10 bases. The CDR3 has 14 residues. The germline V gene has CDR1 GEAIGNYY and CDR2 EKD. The DNA of the CDR3 is TGTGCCTGTGACAGGGGGATACGCACCAATAAACTCATCTTT. Protein sequence: CACDRGIRTNKLIF.

This clone was observed a few times. The germline gene is not matched at one end of the junction; a read error may be the cause. The chain has TRDV2 and TRDJ3; 11 nucleotides agree with TRDD3. There are 18 residues in the CDR3. Per the germline V gene, CDR1 is GEAIGNYY and CDR2 is EKD. CDR3 DNA: TGCGCCTGTGACTTTACTGGGGGATACTCCTGGGACACCCGACAGATGTTTTTC. It yields the protein CACDFTGGYSWDTRQMFF.

J is TRDJ1 and V is TRDV3; D is unclear. Per germline, CDR1 TVYSNPD and CDR2 GDNSRS (reference sequence). This CDR3 has 13 residues. V was clipped by 1 base and J by 0 bases, with 9 bases between them. CDR3 amino acids: CAFTATNTDKLIF. CDR3 in DNA: TGTGCCTTTACCGCTACAAACACCGATAAACTCATCTTT.

Worth noting for this clone: The TCRdb protein, from a much larger clone, departs from this DNA's translation at residue 14, likely by read error; the protein shown derives from the DNA. V usage is TRDV1 and J usage is TRDJ1; 7 nucleotides line up with TRDD3. This CDR3 contains 16 residues. Germline loops: CDR1 TSWWSYY, CDR2 QGS. CDR3 nucleotides: TGTGCTCTTGGGGACCTTACTGGGGACTACACCGATAAATTCATCTTT. Encoded protein: CALGDLTGDYTDKFIF.